The T cell receptor beta chain under discussion was sequenced for a study of T-cell memory formation after mild COVID-19. Looking at the study overall: TCR clusters largely stayed donor specific.

Notes on the study in general: CD4/CD8 balance characterized clones contracting day 15 to 85, and CD4+ skew characterized later expanders. The study detected some responding clones in pre-infection memory, suggesting cross-reactive memory joined.

In this sample, this clonotype turned up a few times. Its target is unknown. Libraries for TCRalpha and TCRbeta carried sample barcodes and unique molecular identifiers via 5'RACE. A single record per CDR3 protein comes from TCRdb applying MiXCR to the 5' RACE reads. The data show about 470,000 distinct CDR3 sequences, over 15% seen once. The V gene's germline CDR1 is MNHNY and CDR2 SVGAGI (reference sequence). This CDR3 contains 14 residues. V lost 4 bases to trimming and J lost 10 bases; unmatched junction nucleotides: 10. The sample taken for sequencing was PBMCs or a T cell subset sorted from them (not recorded which). The receptor was derived from an adult woman who had mild COVID-19 (a few samples of this study predate the infection). Cell type and time point are not known. The chain uses TRBV6-6 and TRBJ2-1; 7 nucleotides agree with TRBD2. CDR3 in amino acids: CASSFQTPGGEQFF. CDR3 bases: TGTGCCAGCAGTTTCCAGACGCCGGGGGGAGAGCAGTTCTTC.